The subject of this entry is one T cell receptor beta chain. This specimen belongs to a study of blood T cell repertoires in COVID-19. Method: immunoSEQ multiplex PCR; TCRdb's copy keeps in-frame clones and lacks some. The repertoire holds approximately 140,000 clones, with 80% as singletons. The CDR3 is 14 residues long. The V gene end was trimmed by 5 bases and the J gene end by 5 bases; junction bases not matched to a gene: 7. Germline CDR1 is MDHEN and CDR2 is SYDVKM. The origin of this receptor is a man between 60 and 70 years old with active or convalescent COVID-19. The chain is built from TRBV28 and TRBJ2-5; 8 bases line up with TRBD1. The sequenced sample consisted of peripheral blood. CDR3 loop: CASSPTGDGETQYF. CDR3 sequence (DNA): TGTGCCAGCAGTCCGACAGGGGATGGGGAGACCCAGTACTTC.